These T cell receptor beta chains were read from a single sample in a study of identical twins. One entry per CDR3 protein results from TCRdb running MiXCR on the 5' RACE reads. The sample has approximately 410,000 distinct CDR3 sequences; about 18% are singletons. What was sequenced was naive T cells sorted from blood. These TCRs come from a man aged 50 to 59 in good health. CDR3s include the opening cysteine and the closing phenylalanine or tryptophan.

v_call,j_call,cdr3_aa
TRBV4-3,TRBJ2-1,CASSQDRSGGVANEQFF
TRBV9,TRBJ2-2,CASSIDSGSEAGELFF
TRBV12-3/TRBV12-4,TRBJ2-7,CASSFGQGEEQYF
TRBV6-2/TRBV6-3,TRBJ2-7,CASSYPGTGNHEQYF
TRBV11-2,TRBJ2-1,CASSLDRASSYNEQFF
TRBV6-1,TRBJ1-5,CASSPKRRLGGQPQHF
TRBV5-8,TRBJ2-1,CASSLVWVTSYNEQFF
TRBV7-2,TRBJ1-4,CASSLAGTVGEKLFF
TRBV12-3/TRBV12-4,TRBJ2-7,CASSLRTTGYEQYF
TRBV29-1,TRBJ1-1,CSVDPSTGLNTEAFF
TRBV5-1,TRBJ1-4,CASSPDRGEKLFF
TRBV3-1,TRBJ1-2,CASSQDSGPPYGYTF
TRBV12-3/TRBV12-4,TRBJ2-6,CASSQGQLSNVLTF
TRBV20-1,TRBJ1-1,CSAWTAGGSNTEAFF
TRBV14,TRBJ2-7,CASSPRHSSYEQYF
TRBV3-1,TRBJ2-1,CASSQERDRFVNEQFF
TRBV4-1,TRBJ2-7,CASSQEGPTSKGEQYF
TRBV5-1,TRBJ2-1,CASSLREREVFEQFF